Below, 16 T cell receptor beta chains from the same sample are listed, as sequenced in a study of monozygotic twins with cystic fibrosis. Assay used: immunoSEQ multiplex PCR; TCRdb lists only in-frame clones, some missing. In the table there are about 15,000 clones, approximately 95% of which are singletons. The sequencing sample was made of blood. The receptors here all came from a girl aged 2-10 years with cystic fibrosis.

This rearrangement joins TRBV12-5 to TRBJ2-5; possible D gene TRBD1, 5 bases. Trimming took 5 bases from V and 5 from J, leaving 18 bases between them. Per germline, CDR1 LGHNT and CDR2 FRNRAP. The CDR3 covers 15 residues. CDR3 sequence: CASGAPSGFKETQYF. The CDR3 DNA reads TGTGCTAGTGGTGCGCCTTCAGGGTTTAAGGAGACCCAGTACTTC.

The chain links TRBV19 to TRBJ1-1; D is unclear. V lost 6 bases to trimming and J lost 3 bases, with 8 bases between them. Germline loops: CDR1 LNHDA, CDR2 SQIVND (reference sequence). This CDR3 is 12 amino acids long. CDR3 sequence: CASRTGYTEAFF. In DNA, the CDR3 is TGTGCCAGTAGAACGGGGTACACTGAAGCTTTCTTT.

The CDR3: CSVDRPGGELFF. The CDR3 bases are TGCAGCGTTGACAGGCCGGGCGGGGAGCTGTTTTTT. The gene calls are TRBV29-1 and TRBJ2-2, with no clear D. The ends were cut back, 3 bases at V and 7 bases at J, with 9 bases in the middle. CDR3 size: 12 residues. CDR1 and CDR2 from the germline V gene are SQVTM and ANQGSEA.

The chain uses TRBV29-1 and TRBJ2-7; D unresolved. V lost 0 bases, J lost 0 bases, and 9 bases lay in between. The V gene's germline CDR1 is SQVTM and CDR2 ANQGSEA. This CDR3 contains 14 residues. The CDR3 sequence: CSVEDDGRSYEQYF. Written as DNA, the CDR3 is TGCAGCGTTGAAGATGACGGGCGCTCCTACGAGCAGTACTTC.

The rearrangement uses TRBV9 and TRBJ2-3, with D possibly being TRBD2 (5 bases). The CDR3 contains 14 residues. Trimming stripped 4 bases from V and 1 base from J, with 10 bases between. CDR1 is SGDLS, CDR2 YYNGEE, per germline. The CDR3 DNA reads TGTGCCAGCAGCCCTCCCGGGGGCACAGATACGCAGTATTTT. It is translated as CASSPPGGTDTQYF.

The chain has TRBV11-1 and TRBJ1-4; D gene unclear. Per germline, CDR1 SGHAT and CDR2 FQDESV (reference sequence). V was cut by 3 bases and J by 6 bases, with 2 bases left in between. The CDR3 is made up of 11 amino acids. CDR3 region: CASSFDEKLFF. CDR3 DNA sequence: TGTGCCAGCAGCTTCGATGAAAAACTGTTTTTT.

The genes are TRBV6-6 and TRBJ2-7, with D unclear. CDR1 MNHNY and CDR2 SVGAGI come from the germline V gene (reference sequence). The CDR3 contains 15 residues. Trimming stripped 4 bases from V and 1 base from J, with 14 bases between. The CDR3 spells CASSSRLDRSYEQYF. CDR3 DNA sequence: TGTGCCAGCAGTTCTCGACTGGACCGGTCCTACGAGCAGTACTTC.

This CDR3 is CASSFPLAGVETQYF. As DNA, the CDR3 is TGTGCCAGCAGCTTCCCTCTAGCGGGAGTTGAGACCCAGTACTTC. The chain employs TRBV7-9 and TRBJ2-5, with 10 positions matching TRBD2. After removal of 3 bases from V and 5 bases from J, the junction contained 6 bases not matched to a gene. The CDR3 consists of 15 residues. Germline V gives CDR1 SEHNR, CDR2 FQNEAQ (reference sequence).

The V and J genes are TRBV27 and TRBJ2-7; 9 bases agree with TRBD2. With V trimmed by 3 bases and J by 2 bases, 8 bases remained unmatched. The CDR3 is made up of 16 amino acids. From germline, CDR1 is MNHEY and CDR2 SMNVEV (reference sequence). CDR3 loop: CASSLSGLALTYEQYF. The CDR3 coding sequence is TGTGCCAGCAGTTTGTCCGGACTAGCGCTAACCTACGAGCAGTACTTC.

The chain combines TRBV7-9 with TRBJ2-7; D gene uncertain. Germline CDR1 reads SEHNR; CDR2 reads FQNEAQ (reference sequence). With 2 bases removed from V and 2 bases from J, the gap between germline ends came to 13 bases. The CDR3 has 15 amino acids. The CDR3 nucleotides are TGTGCCAGCAGCTTAAGACGAGGCAATACCTACGAGCAGTACTTC. This gives the protein CASSLRRGNTYEQYF.

The V and J genes are TRBV2 and TRBJ2-1; D unresolved. This CDR3 region has 14 residues. Trimming stripped 0 bases from V and 11 bases from J, with 14 bases between. Germline V gene sequence: CDR1 SNHLY, CDR2 FYNNEI. The CDR3 DNA sequence: TGTGCCAGCAGTGAAGCGCTTCAAGTATTAAAGCAGTTCTTC. Protein product: CASSEALQVLKQFF.

The chain has TRBV5-1 and TRBJ1-3; D remains unclear. The germline V gene has CDR1 SGHRS and CDR2 YFSETQ. V was trimmed by 2 bases and J by 0 bases, leaving 6 bases between them. The CDR3 has 14 amino acids. The CDR3 sequence is CASSLGSSGNTIYF. Here the CDR3 DNA reads TGCGCCAGCAGCTTAGGGAGCTCTGGAAACACCATATATTTT.

The V gene is TRBV19, the J gene TRBJ1-5; 8 nucleotides line up with TRBD1. The CDR3 extends over 15 amino acids. V dropped 5 bases and J dropped 3; count of bases not matched to a gene: 6. The germline V gene has CDR1 LNHDA and CDR2 SQIVND (reference sequence). Here the CDR3 reads CASSPGTGSNQPQHF. CDR3 bases: TGTGCCAGTAGTCCCGGGACAGGTTCCAATCAGCCCCAGCATTTT.

The V and J genes are TRBV5-4 and TRBJ2-3; 12 bases line up with TRBD2. CDR1 is SGHNT, CDR2 YYREEE, per germline (reference sequence). The CDR3 length is 16 residues. The trim removed 0 bases at V and 2 bases at J, leaving 1 base unmatched. The CDR3 sequence: CASSLGLAGVTDTQYF. CDR3 bases: TGTGCCAGCAGCTTGGGACTAGCGGGAGTCACAGATACGCAGTATTTT.

This chain joins TRBV21-1 and TRBJ2-5. TRBV21-1 is designated a pseudogene. The CDR3 sequence is 18 residues long. The CDR3: CASSNPSSGTDSLGTQYF. The CDR3 nucleotides are TGTGCCAGCAGCAACCCTTCGAGCGGGACAGACTCCCTTGGGACCCAGTACTTC.

This sequence joins TRBV28 and TRBJ2-3; D is undetermined. Per the germline V gene, CDR1 is MDHEN and CDR2 is SYDVKM. The CDR3 spans 13 residues. Trimming took off 8 bases at V and 1 base at J, with 10 bases between the two ends. CDR3 in DNA: TGTGCCAGCTCCCGTTGGGGCACAGATACGCAGTATTTT. Its protein is CASSRWGTDTQYF.